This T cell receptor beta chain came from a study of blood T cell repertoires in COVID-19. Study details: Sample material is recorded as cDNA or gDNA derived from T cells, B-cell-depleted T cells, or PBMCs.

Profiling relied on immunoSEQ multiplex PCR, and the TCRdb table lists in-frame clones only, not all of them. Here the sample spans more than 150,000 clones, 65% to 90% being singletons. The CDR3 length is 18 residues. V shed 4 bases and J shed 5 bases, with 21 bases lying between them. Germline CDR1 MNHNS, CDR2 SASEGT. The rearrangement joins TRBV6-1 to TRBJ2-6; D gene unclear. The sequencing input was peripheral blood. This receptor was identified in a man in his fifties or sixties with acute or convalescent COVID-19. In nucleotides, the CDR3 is TGTGCCAGCAGTGGACCTACGGAGAGCAGCGTGTGGGCCAACGTCCTGACTTTC. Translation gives CASSGPTESSVWANVLTF.